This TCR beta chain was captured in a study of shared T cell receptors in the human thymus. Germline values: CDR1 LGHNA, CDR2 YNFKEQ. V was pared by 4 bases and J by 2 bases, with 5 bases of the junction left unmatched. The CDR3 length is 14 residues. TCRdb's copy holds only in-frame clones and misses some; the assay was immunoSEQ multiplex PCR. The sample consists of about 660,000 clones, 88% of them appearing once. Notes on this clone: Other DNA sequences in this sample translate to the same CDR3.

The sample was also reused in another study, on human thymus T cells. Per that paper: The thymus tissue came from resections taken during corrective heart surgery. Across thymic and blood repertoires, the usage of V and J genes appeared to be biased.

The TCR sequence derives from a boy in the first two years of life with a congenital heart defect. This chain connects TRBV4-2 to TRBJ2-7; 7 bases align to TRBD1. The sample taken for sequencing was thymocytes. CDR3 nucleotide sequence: TGTGCCAGCAGCCGCCGGGACAGTGCCTACGAGCAGTACTTC. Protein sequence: CASSRRDSAYEQYF.